The sequence of this TCR beta chain was determined in a study of T and B cells in COVID-19 patients. Study-wide background: Most recovered patients had mild to moderate COVID-19 treated as outpatients. Of approximately 20 active-infection patients, 18 carried comorbidities linked to unfavorable COVID-19 outcome.

This clonotype was found many times. Its target is not known. TRB rearrangements were amplified by multiplex PCR with BIOMED2 TRB-A/B primers. A single record per CDR3 protein comes from TCRdb applying MiXCR to the multiplex PCR reads. This sample yields more than 800 distinct CDR3 sequences, of which 21% are seen a single time; 68% belongs to the top ten. V lost 0 bases, J lost 4 bases, and 20 bases lay in between. The V gene's germline CDR1 is SGHRS and CDR2 YFSETQ. The CDR3 has 18 residues. Each TRB amplification used roughly 240-550 ng of genomic DNA from blood. Notes on the study in general: Blood from mildly ill patients while symptomatic, and early samples from severe cases, were scarce. In COVID-19 patients, T cell receptor beta variable and joining gene use was reportedly strongly skewed.

This clonotype was obtained from a human donor with active COVID-19. The donor label of this sample is uncertain. This chain links TRBV5-1 with TRBJ2-1; D might be TRBD2 (6 bases). Specimen: blood. CDR3 sequence (DNA): TGCGCCAGCAGCTTGGGGCAGACAGCGGAGGGGACGTACAATGAGCAGTTCTTC. It encodes CASSLGQTAEGTYNEQFF.